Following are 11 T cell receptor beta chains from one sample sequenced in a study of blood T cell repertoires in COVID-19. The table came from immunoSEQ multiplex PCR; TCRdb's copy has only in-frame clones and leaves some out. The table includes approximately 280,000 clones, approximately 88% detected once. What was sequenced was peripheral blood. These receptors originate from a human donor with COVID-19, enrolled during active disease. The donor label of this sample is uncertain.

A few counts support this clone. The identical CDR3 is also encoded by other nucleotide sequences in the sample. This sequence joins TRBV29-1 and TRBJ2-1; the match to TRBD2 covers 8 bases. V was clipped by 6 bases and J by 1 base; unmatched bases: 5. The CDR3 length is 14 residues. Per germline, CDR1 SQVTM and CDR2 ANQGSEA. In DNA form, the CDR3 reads TGCAGCGTCAGCGGGGGCTCTTCCTACAATGAGCAGTTCTTC. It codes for CSVSGGSSYNEQFF.

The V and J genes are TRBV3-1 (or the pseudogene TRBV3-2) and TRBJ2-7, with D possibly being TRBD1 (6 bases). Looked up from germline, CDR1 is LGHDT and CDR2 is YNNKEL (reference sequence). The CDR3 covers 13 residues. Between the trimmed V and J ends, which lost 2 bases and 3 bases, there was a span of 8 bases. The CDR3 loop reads CASSQTGFYEQYF. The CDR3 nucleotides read TGTGCCAGCAGCCAAACAGGGTTCTACGAGCAGTACTTC.

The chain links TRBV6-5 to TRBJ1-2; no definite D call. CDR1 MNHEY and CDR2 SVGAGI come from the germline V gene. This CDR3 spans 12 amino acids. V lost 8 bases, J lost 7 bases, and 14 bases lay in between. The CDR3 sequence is CASQDWLGGYTF. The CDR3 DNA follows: TGTGCCAGCCAGGACTGGCTGGGTGGCTACACCTTC.

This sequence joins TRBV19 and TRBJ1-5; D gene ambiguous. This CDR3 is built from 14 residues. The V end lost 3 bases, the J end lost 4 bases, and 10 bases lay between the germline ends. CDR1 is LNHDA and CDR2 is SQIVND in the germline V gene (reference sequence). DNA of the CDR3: TGTGCCAGTAGTATCTCGACGGGGAATCAGCCCCAGCATTTT. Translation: CASSISTGNQPQHF. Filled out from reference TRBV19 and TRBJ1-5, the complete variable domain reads DGGITQSPKYLFRKEGQNVTLSCEQNLNHDAMYWYRQDPGQGLRLIYYSQIVNDFQKGDIAEGYSVSREKKESFPLTVTSAQKNPTAFYLCASSISTGNQPQHFGDGTRLSIL.

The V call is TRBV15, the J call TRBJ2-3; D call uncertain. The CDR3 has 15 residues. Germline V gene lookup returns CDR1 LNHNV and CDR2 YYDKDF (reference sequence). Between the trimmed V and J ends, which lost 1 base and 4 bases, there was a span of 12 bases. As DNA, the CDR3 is TGTGCCACCAGCAGAGCTCCAGGCGTTCCAGATACGCAGTATTTT. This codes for CATSRAPGVPDTQYF.

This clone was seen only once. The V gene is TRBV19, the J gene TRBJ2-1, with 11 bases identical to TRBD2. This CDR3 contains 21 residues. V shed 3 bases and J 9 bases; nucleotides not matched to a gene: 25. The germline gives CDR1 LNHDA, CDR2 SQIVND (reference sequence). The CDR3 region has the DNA TGTGCCAGTAGTATCCGGTTACTGCTTAGCGGGAGGGGGAGAGATCATGGTGAGCAGTTCTTC. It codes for CASSIRLLLSGRGRDHGEQFF.

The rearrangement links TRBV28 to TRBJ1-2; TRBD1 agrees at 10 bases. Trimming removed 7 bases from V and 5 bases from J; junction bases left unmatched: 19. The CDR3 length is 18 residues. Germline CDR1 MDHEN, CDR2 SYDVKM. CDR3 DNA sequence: TGTGCCAGCACCACCCCGGGGACAGGGGACCTTAAGAGATATGGCTACACCTTC. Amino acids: CASTTPGTGDLKRYGYTF.

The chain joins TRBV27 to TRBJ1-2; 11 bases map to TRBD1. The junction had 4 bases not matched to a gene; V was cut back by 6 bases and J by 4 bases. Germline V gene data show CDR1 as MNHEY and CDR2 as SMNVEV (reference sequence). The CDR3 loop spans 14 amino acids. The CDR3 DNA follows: TGTGCCAGCAGGGGGACAGGGGGGTCCTATGGCTACACCTTC. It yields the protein CASRGTGGSYGYTF.

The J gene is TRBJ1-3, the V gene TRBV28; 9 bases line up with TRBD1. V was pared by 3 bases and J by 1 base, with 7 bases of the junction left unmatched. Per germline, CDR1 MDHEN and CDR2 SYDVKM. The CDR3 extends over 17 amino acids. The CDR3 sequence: CASSLAIGTGSGNTIYF. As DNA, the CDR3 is TGTGCCAGCAGTTTGGCAATCGGGACAGGGTCTGGAAACACCATATATTTT.

The CDR3 sequence is CASSLVGAGTGELFF. As DNA, the CDR3 is TGCGCCAGCAGCTTGGTGGGGGCAGGGACCGGGGAGCTGTTTTTT. The chain combines TRBV5-1 with TRBJ2-2; the D gene is possibly TRBD1 (6 bases). The germline V and J ends were trimmed by 0 bases and 5 bases, with 11 bases remaining between them. This CDR3 has 15 amino acids. Germline lookup yields CDR1 SGHRS and CDR2 YFSETQ.

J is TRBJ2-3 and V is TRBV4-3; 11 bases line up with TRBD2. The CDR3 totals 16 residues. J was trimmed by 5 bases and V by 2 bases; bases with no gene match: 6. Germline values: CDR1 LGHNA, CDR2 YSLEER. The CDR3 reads CASSQQGLAAKDTQYF. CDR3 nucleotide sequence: TGCGCCAGCAGCCAACAGGGACTAGCGGCAAAAGATACGCAGTATTTT.